The clone carrying this T cell receptor beta chain has just one count. Generated by immunoSEQ multiplex PCR, the TCRdb table keeps only in-frame clones and is missing some. The sample lists about 99,000 clones, 84% seen once, with roughly 2.1% in the top ten. V gave up 3 bases and J gave up 1 base; unmatched junction bases: 1. The CDR3 totals 14 residues. CDR1 and CDR2 (germline): LNHDA, SQIVND (reference sequence). This specimen comes from a study of blood T cell repertoires in COVID-19. Turning to the study itself: Whether acute or convalescent, the COVID-19 samples came from the United States, Italy and Spain. PBMCs, B-cell-depleted T cells, or T cells were the source of the cDNA or gDNA that made up the material.

The chain has TRBV19 and TRBJ2-5; 8 bases agree with TRBD1. The sample taken for sequencing was peripheral blood. The clonotype comes from a man between 65 and 85 years old with active or convalescent COVID-19. CDR3 sequence reads: CASSITGGQETQYF. CDR3 in DNA: TGTGCCAGTAGTATTACAGGGGGCCAAGAGACCCAGTACTTC.